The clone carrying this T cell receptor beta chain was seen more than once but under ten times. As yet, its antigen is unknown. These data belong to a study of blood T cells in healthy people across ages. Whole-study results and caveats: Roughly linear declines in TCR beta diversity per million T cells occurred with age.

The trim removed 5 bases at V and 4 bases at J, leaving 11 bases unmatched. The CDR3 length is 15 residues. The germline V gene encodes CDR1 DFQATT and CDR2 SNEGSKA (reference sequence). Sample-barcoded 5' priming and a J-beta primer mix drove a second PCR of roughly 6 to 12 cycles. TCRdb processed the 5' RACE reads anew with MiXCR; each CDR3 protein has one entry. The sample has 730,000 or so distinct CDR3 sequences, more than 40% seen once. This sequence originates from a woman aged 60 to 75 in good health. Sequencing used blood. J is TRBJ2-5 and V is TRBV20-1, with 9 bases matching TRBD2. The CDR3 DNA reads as TGCAGTGCTGCCTGGGGCGGGAGGGCCAGAGAGACCCAGTACTTC. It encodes CSAAWGGRARETQYF.